The present T cell receptor (beta chain) was sequenced within a study of OX40 agonist ivuxolimab in advanced cancers. Study-level background: Those enrolled were 82.7% male, with a mean age of approximately 60 years and ages from about 20 to 90. Three patients, one with hepatocellular carcinoma and two with cutaneous melanoma, achieved partial responses. General study results and limits: Low clonal expansion, among the lowest seen, marked partial responders at 0.1-3.0 mg/kg.

This clone has only one observation. Its antigen is as yet unknown. The germline CDR1 and CDR2 sequences are LGHNA and YSLEER. This CDR3 spans 19 amino acids. Trimming took 4 bases from V and 5 from J, leaving 29 bases between them. Using immunoSEQ multiplex PCR, the repertoire was profiled, and TCRdb retains in-frame clones only, with some absent. The top ten clones hold more than 1.1% of a sample with about 58,000 clones, under 90% of them seen once. V gene TRBV4-3 combines with J gene TRBJ1-2, with D unresolved. This receptor was taken from an adult with an advanced solid tumor such as melanoma, head and neck, liver or kidney cancer. Sequences were derived from CD4+ or CD8+ T cells sorted from blood, sampled in a trial of the OX40 agonist ivuxolimab. The CDR3 loop reads CASSLTWASLPRADYGYTF. In DNA form, the CDR3 reads TGCGCCAGCAGCCTTACCTGGGCCTCCCTCCCGAGGGCGGATTATGGCTACACCTTC.